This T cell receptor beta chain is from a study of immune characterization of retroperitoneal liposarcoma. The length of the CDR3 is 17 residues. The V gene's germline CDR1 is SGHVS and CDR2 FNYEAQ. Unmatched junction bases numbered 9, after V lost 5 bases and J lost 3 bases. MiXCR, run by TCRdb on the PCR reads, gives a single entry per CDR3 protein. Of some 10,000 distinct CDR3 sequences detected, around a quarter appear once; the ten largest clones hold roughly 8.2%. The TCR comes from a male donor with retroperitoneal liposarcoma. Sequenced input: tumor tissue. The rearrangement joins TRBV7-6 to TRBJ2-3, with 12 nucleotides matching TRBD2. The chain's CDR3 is CASSPRRLAGATDTQYF. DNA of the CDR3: TGTGCCAGCAGCCCCCGTCGACTAGCGGGAGCGACAGATACGCAGTATTTT.